This TCR beta chain originates from a study of blood T cell repertoires in COVID-19. Looking at the study overall: Samples of COVID-19 (acute and convalescent) were obtained from the United States, Italy and Spain.

This clone was picked up one time. This CDR3 region has 13 residues. J gave up 4 bases and V 6 bases, and 4 bases lay outside the gene matches. From germline, CDR1 is SNHLY and CDR2 FYNNEI. Authors' data handling: Estimated nucleated cell counts came from reference gene primer amplification. The protocol was immunoSEQ multiplex PCR, while the TCRdb copy is restricted to in-frame clones and leaves out a portion. V and J calls and clone size are those listed in that table; D and trimming were worked out from the DNA. Of about 46,000 clones listed, approximately 86% are singletons. The chain has TRBV2 and TRBJ2-7; 9 nucleotides align to TRBD1. The sample comprised peripheral blood. The clonotype was recovered from a man aged 55 to 69 with acute or convalescent COVID-19. CDR3 nucleotides: TGTGCCAGCAGCCGGGGACAGGGATACGAGCAGTACTTC. This encodes CASSRGQGYEQYF.